The next 22 T cell receptor beta chains were all read from a single sample in a study of cytomegalovirus exposure and HLA in healthy donors. The PCR was carried out with 60 Vbeta primers and 13 Jbeta primers. Here immunoSEQ multiplex PCR was the method, and the copy in TCRdb shows in-frame clones only, minus some. This listing includes some 72,000 clones. The sequencing input was PBMCs. These receptors were obtained from a man aged 30 to 39 in good health and CMV-seronegative.

This chain joins TRBV15 and TRBJ1-5; no firm D call. Germline V gene data show CDR1 as LNHNV and CDR2 as YYDKDF (reference sequence). Trimming stripped 0 bases from V and 3 bases from J, with 21 bases between. This CDR3 has 19 amino acids. The CDR3 region has the DNA TGTGCCACCAGCAGAGATCCATATAGGGAGGGCGGTGACAATCAGCCCCAGCATTTT. Its protein is CATSRDPYREGGDNQPQHF.

The J gene is TRBJ1-2, the V gene TRBV11-2, with a possible D match to TRBD1 (6 bases). CDR1 and CDR2 (germline): SGHAT, FQNNGV. CDR3 length: 17 residues. Trimming cost V 1 base and J 2 bases, with 17 bases left between them. The CDR3 nucleotides read TGTGCCAGCAGCTTAGTGCCGGTGGGGGCGGAGAACTATGGCTACACCTTC. It encodes CASSLVPVGAENYGYTF.

The chain recombines TRBV4-2 with TRBJ2-1, with D perhaps matching TRBD2 (6 bases). V was clipped by 6 bases and J by 6 bases, with 30 bases between them. Germline V gene sequence: CDR1 LGHNA, CDR2 YNFKEQ. This CDR3 has 19 amino acids. Here the CDR3 reads CASRLHGSSTLSRGNEQFF. The CDR3, as DNA: TGTGCCAGCAGACTACACGGGAGTTCAACGCTCTCTCGGGGCAATGAGCAGTTCTTC.

The chain has TRBV19 and TRBJ2-1; a possible D gene is TRBD1 (6 bases). V lost 2 bases and J 12 bases, leaving 11 bases between the germline ends. Germline CDR1 reads LNHDA; CDR2 reads SQIVND (reference sequence). The CDR3 extends over 12 amino acids. Written as DNA, the CDR3 is TGTGCCAGTAGTATAACAGGGCTTGGGCAGTTCTTC. Its translation: CASSITGLGQFF.

V gene TRBV5-4 combines with J gene TRBJ1-4; D remains ambiguous. Per germline, CDR1 SGHNT and CDR2 YYREEE (reference sequence). V was cut by 1 base and J by 6 bases, with 13 bases left in between. This CDR3 has 15 residues. CDR3 sequence reads: CASSLRHRGDEKLFF. CDR3 bases: TGTGCCAGCAGCTTGAGACACCGCGGGGATGAAAAACTGTTTTTT.

The CDR3 sequence: CASSYVGGPTYEQYF. For the CDR3, the DNA is TGTGCCAGCAGTTACGTCGGGGGGCCTACCTACGAGCAGTACTTC. The chain employs TRBV6-6 and TRBJ2-7, with D possibly being TRBD2 (7 bases). CDR1 and CDR2 from the germline V gene are MNHNY and SVGAGI (reference sequence). The CDR3 spans 15 residues. V lost 2 bases, J lost 2 bases, and 13 bases lay in between.

This chain links TRBV4-2 with TRBJ2-1; 10 bases map to TRBD2. V dropped 3 bases and J dropped 5; count of bases not matched to a gene: 10. In germline, CDR1 is LGHNA, CDR2 YNFKEQ. This CDR3 region has 17 residues. The CDR3, as DNA: TGTGCCAGCAGCCATCAGCCGGGACTAGCGTCCGACAATGAGCAGTTCTTC. Its translation: CASSHQPGLASDNEQFF.

This chain uses TRBV9 with TRBJ2-5; D is uncertain. The V gene lost 3 bases and the J gene lost 5 bases, with 14 bases spanning the gap. This CDR3 has 14 residues. Per the germline V gene, CDR1 is SGDLS and CDR2 is YYNGEE. The CDR3 reads CASSARLLGETQYF. CDR3 DNA sequence: TGTGCCAGCAGCGCCCGACTTCTAGGTGAGACCCAGTACTTC.

V is TRBV2 and J is TRBJ2-5; the D is unclear. CDR1 is SNHLY and CDR2 is FYNNEI in the germline V gene. CDR3 size: 13 residues. The germline V and J ends were trimmed by 6 bases and 5 bases, with 13 bases remaining between them. The CDR3 spells CASSREIAETQYF. The CDR3 nucleotides are TGTGCCAGCAGCCGAGAAATCGCCGAGACCCAGTACTTC. Together with reference TRBV2 and TRBJ2-5, the CDR3 gives the full variable domain: EPEVTQTPSHQVTQMGQEVILRCVPISNHLYFYWYRQILGQKVEFLVSFYNNEISEKSEIFDDQFSVERPDGSNFTLKIRSTKLEDSAMYFCASSREIAETQYFGPGTRLLVL.

This chain joins TRBV6-5 and TRBJ1-5; D unresolved. CDR1 and CDR2 from the germline V gene are MNHEY and SVGAGI. V was pared by 4 bases and J by 4 bases, with 8 bases between. This CDR3 comprises 13 residues. CDR3 residues: CASSSRPNQPQHF. In DNA form, the CDR3 reads TGTGCCAGCAGTTCTAGGCCGAATCAGCCCCAGCATTTT.

This chain uses TRBV27 with TRBJ2-1, with 8 bases fitting TRBD1. V shed 6 bases and J 5 bases; nucleotides not matched to a gene: 3. The CDR3 consists of 13 residues. Looked up from germline, CDR1 is MNHEY and CDR2 is SMNVEV (reference sequence). The CDR3 DNA follows: TGTGCCAGCAGGGACAGGGTCAACAATGAGCAGTTCTTC. It specifies CASRDRVNNEQFF.

V usage is TRBV7-2 and J usage is TRBJ2-7, with 9 nucleotides matching TRBD1. The CDR3 runs 14 residues. Germline values: CDR1 SGHTA, CDR2 FQGNSA. The V segment lost 7 bases and the J segment 3 bases; nucleotides outside the gene matches: 7. The CDR3 coding sequence is TGTGCCAGCAAAAGGACGGGACAGGGCTACGAGCAGTACTTC. It specifies CASKRTGQGYEQYF.

This chain connects TRBV5-6 to TRBJ1-2; 8 bases map to TRBD1. The length of the CDR3 is 13 residues. Germline V lookup: CDR1 SGHDT, CDR2 YYEEEE. The J segment lost 6 bases and the V segment lost 2 bases, leaving 3 bases of the junction unmatched. This CDR3 reads CASSFPQGDGYTF. The CDR3 coding sequence is TGTGCCAGCAGCTTCCCACAGGGGGATGGCTACACCTTC.

The chain employs TRBV5-1 and TRBJ1-1; TRBD1 is a possible D gene (5 bases). The CDR3 consists of 15 residues. V was shortened by 6 bases and J by 4 bases, with 19 bases between the two germline ends. Germline V CDR1 and CDR2: SGHRS, YFSETQ. As DNA, the CDR3 is TGCGCCAGCACCCCCGGCGGGGGGGATGGCACTGAAGCTTTCTTT. Residues: CASTPGGGDGTEAFF.

The V gene is TRBV18, the J gene TRBJ1-1; possibly TRBD1 for D (5 bases). V was trimmed by 3 bases and J by 4 bases, leaving 9 bases between them. The CDR3 contains 13 residues. Germline lookup yields CDR1 KGHSH and CDR2 LQKENI. The DNA of the CDR3 is TGTGCCAGCTCACCGACAGCAGGCACTGAAGCTTTCTTT. It yields the protein CASSPTAGTEAFF. Complete variable domain (other parts from reference TRBV18 and TRBJ1-1): NAGVMQNPRHLVRRRGQEARLRCSPMKGHSHVYWYRQLPEEGLKFMVYLQKENIIDESGMPKERFSAEFPKEGPSILRIQQVVRGDSAAYFCASSPTAGTEAFFGQGTRLTVV.

This chain connects TRBV19 to TRBJ1-2; the match to TRBD1 covers 10 bases. With 10 bases clipped from V and 3 bases from J, the junction kept 11 bases outside the gene matches. The CDR3 is 15 residues long. Germline CDR1 reads LNHDA; CDR2 reads SQIVND (reference sequence). The CDR3 sequence is CATKAPGQGHYGYTF. As DNA, the CDR3 is TGTGCCACTAAAGCCCCGGGACAGGGGCACTATGGCTACACCTTC.

The chain combines TRBV7-9 with TRBJ1-2; 8 bases line up with TRBD1. With 10 bases clipped from V and 3 bases from J, the junction kept 10 bases outside the gene matches. This CDR3 spans 14 amino acids. The germline V gene encodes CDR1 SEHNR and CDR2 FQNEAQ (reference sequence). CDR3 region: CATLTAGGYYGYTF. CDR3 nucleotides: TGTGCCACCCTAACGGCAGGGGGCTACTATGGCTACACCTTC.

The genes are TRBV6-1 and TRBJ2-5; 7 nucleotides agree with TRBD2. CDR3 length: 13 residues. Germline CDR1 reads MNHNS; CDR2 reads SASEGT. Trimming at V came to 8 bases and at J to 2 bases, leaving 5 bases not matched to a gene. The CDR3 DNA sequence: TGTGCCAGCGGGACTATCCCACAAGAGACCCAGTACTTC. It specifies CASGTIPQETQYF.

The chain joins TRBV4-2 to TRBJ1-4; 8 bases map to TRBD1. Germline CDR1 is LGHNA and CDR2 is YNFKEQ. The CDR3 totals 15 residues. V gave up 3 bases and J gave up 7 bases; unmatched junction bases: 7. The CDR3 region is CASSQEDRGGEKLFF. CDR3 coding DNA: TGTGCCAGCAGCCAGGAAGACAGGGGAGGTGAAAAACTGTTTTTT.

This chain links TRBV5-5 with TRBJ2-2; 7 positions agree with TRBD1. The ends lost 7 bases at V and 3 bases at J; junction bases unmatched: 3. CDR1 SGHKS and CDR2 YYEKEE come from the germline V gene (reference sequence). The CDR3 contains 13 residues. CDR3 bases: TGTGCCAGCGTAGGGACAGACACCGGGGAGCTGTTTTTT. This translates into CASVGTDTGELFF.

The chain is built from TRBV7-4 and TRBJ2-7; 9 bases are a match to TRBD2. Per germline, CDR1 SGHVT and CDR2 SQSDAQ. J gave up 1 base and V 2 bases, and 9 bases lay outside the gene matches. This CDR3 comprises 17 residues. For the CDR3, the DNA is TGTGCCAGCAGCTTATTTGCACCCCTAGCGGGATCCTACGAGCAGTACTTC. Residues: CASSLFAPLAGSYEQYF. Together with reference TRBV7-4 and TRBJ2-7, the CDR3 gives the full variable domain: GAGVSQSPRYKVAKRGRDVALRCDSISGHVTLYWYRQTLGQGSEVLTYSQSDAQRDKSGRPSGRFSAERPERSVSTLKIQRTEQGDSAVYLCASSLFAPLAGSYEQYFGPGTRLTVT.

As regards this clone: At the DNA level, this CDR3 is encoded by other sequences in the same sample as well. V is TRBV6-1 and J is TRBJ2-7; no firm D call. Trimming removed 0 bases from V and 4 bases from J, with 7 bases in between. Germline V gene sequence: CDR1 MNHNS, CDR2 SASEGT. The CDR3 is 13 amino acids. For the CDR3, the DNA is TGTGCCAGCAGTGAAGCGATAGCTTACGAGCAGTACTTC. Translated, it gives CASSEAIAYEQYF.